This is a list of T cell receptor beta chains from one sample in a study of T-cell reconstitution after alpha-beta-depleted transplantation in children. Each CDR3 protein is one row after TCRdb ran MiXCR on the PCR reads. The profile shows 190,000 or so distinct CDR3 sequences, around 7% of them singletons. This material consisted of PBMCs from the stem cell graft donor, taken from the stem cell graft. The receptors shown here come from a human donor who donated a stem cell graft to a child with Wiskott-Aldrich syndrome. CDR3s include the opening cysteine and the closing phenylalanine or tryptophan. D genes are given only for firm matches. The size field is filled for only some rows; it gives once, few, many or a size class.

CDR3	DNA	length	size	J	V	D
CASSPGINTEAFF	TGTGCCAGCTCACCGGGAATCAACACTGAAGCTTTCTTT	13	.	TRBJ1-1	TRBV18	.
CASSQGGAADTQYF	TGCGCCAGCAGCCAAGGCGGGGCCGCAGATACGCAGTATTTT	14	many	TRBJ2-3	TRBV4-1	.
CASSLAIYNEQFF	TGTGCCAGCAGCTTAGCCATCTACAATGAGCAGTTCTTC	13	many	TRBJ2-1	TRBV7-9	.
CASSFQGGNTEAFF	TGTGCCAGCAGTTTCCAAGGAGGGAACACTGAAGCTTTCTTT	14	many	TRBJ1-1	TRBV12-3/TRBV12-4	.
CASSLLLTGDEQYF	TGTGCCAGCAGTTTACTCCTCACAGGGGACGAGCAGTACTTC	14	many	TRBJ2-7	TRBV28	TRBD1
CASSMGQVDTGELFF	TGTGCCAGCAGCATGGGACAGGTAGACACCGGGGAGCTGTTTTTT	15	few	TRBJ2-2	TRBV11-2	TRBD1
CASSYYGQGFYTGELFF	TGTGCCAGCAGCTATTATGGACAGGGGTTTTACACCGGGGAGCTGTTTTTT	17	few	TRBJ2-2	TRBV5-5	TRBD1
CASSPTRGPYEQYF	TGTGCCAGCAGTCCGACCAGGGGCCCCTACGAGCAGTACTTC	14	many	TRBJ2-7	TRBV2	.
CASSPVSGDEKLFF	TGTGCCAGCTCACCAGTATCGGGGGATGAAAAACTGTTTTTT	14	many	TRBJ1-4	TRBV18	.
CASSEVQGALGGYTF	TGTGCCAGCAGTGAAGTACAGGGGGCACTTGGTGGCTACACCTTC	15	many	TRBJ1-2	TRBV2	TRBD1
CASSQDEGSPLHF	TGCGCCAGCAGCCAAGATGAAGGTTCACCCCTCCACTTT	13	many	TRBJ1-6	TRBV4-1	.
CSVERGSRTEAFF	TGCAGCGTTGAAAGGGGGTCGAGAACTGAAGCTTTCTTT	13	many	TRBJ1-1	TRBV29-1	.
CASSYSGGSGANVLTF	TGTGCCAGCAGTTACTCAGGGGGCTCTGGGGCCAACGTCCTGACTTTC	16	many	TRBJ2-6	TRBV6-5	.
CSAARTGGRRNEQFF	TGCAGTGCTGCTCGGACAGGGGGCCGGCGCAATGAGCAGTTCTTC	15	once	TRBJ2-1	TRBV20-1	TRBD1
CSARGRTREVSYEQYF	TGCAGTGCTAGAGGAAGGACTCGGGAGGTTTCCTACGAGCAGTACTTC	16	many	TRBJ2-7	TRBV20-1	TRBD2
CASSLGQGKGNEQFF	TGCGCCAGCAGCTTGGGACAGGGGAAAGGGAATGAGCAGTTCTTC	15	many	TRBJ2-1	TRBV5-1	TRBD1
CASSSPGPIQETQYF	TGTGCCAGCAGTTCCCCAGGACCGATACAAGAGACCCAGTACTTC	15	many	TRBJ2-5	TRBV6-2/TRBV6-3	.
CSVGFRSTDTQYF	TGCAGCGTTGGGTTTCGGAGCACAGATACGCAGTATTTT	13	many	TRBJ2-3	TRBV29-1	.
CASSPLGDEQYF	TGTGCCAGCAGCCCTTTGGGGGACGAGCAGTACTTC	12	many	TRBJ2-7	TRBV18	.
CSVEGLGTNTEAFF	TGCAGCGTTGAAGGGCTGGGAACGAACACTGAAGCTTTCTTT	14	many	TRBJ1-1	TRBV29-1	.
CAIAIGQMGYEQYF	TGTGCCATCGCCATAGGGCAGATGGGATACGAGCAGTACTTC	14	many	TRBJ2-7	TRBV10-3	.
CASGDGSVPYEQYF	TGTGCCAGTGGCGACGGGAGCGTTCCTTACGAGCAGTACTTC	14	many	TRBJ2-7	TRBV27	.
CAWNLGKVGEKLFF	TGTGCCTGGAATCTCGGGAAGGTTGGAGAAAAACTGTTTTTT	14	.	TRBJ1-4	TRBV30	.